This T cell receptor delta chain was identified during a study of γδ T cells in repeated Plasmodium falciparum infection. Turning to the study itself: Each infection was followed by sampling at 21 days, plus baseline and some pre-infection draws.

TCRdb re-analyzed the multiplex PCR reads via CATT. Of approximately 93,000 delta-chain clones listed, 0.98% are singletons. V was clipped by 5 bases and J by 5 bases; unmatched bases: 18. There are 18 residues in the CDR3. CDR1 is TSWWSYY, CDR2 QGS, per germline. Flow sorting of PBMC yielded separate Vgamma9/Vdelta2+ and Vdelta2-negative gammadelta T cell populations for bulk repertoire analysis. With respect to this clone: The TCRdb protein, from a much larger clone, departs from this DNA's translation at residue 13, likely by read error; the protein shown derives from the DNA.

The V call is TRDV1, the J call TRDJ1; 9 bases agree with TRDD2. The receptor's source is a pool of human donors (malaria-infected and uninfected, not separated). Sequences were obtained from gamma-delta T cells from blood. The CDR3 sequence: CALGKGPSYLRKGDKLIF. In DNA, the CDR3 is TGTGCTCTTGGGAAGGGCCCTTCCTACCTGAGGAAAGGGGATAAACTCATCTTT.